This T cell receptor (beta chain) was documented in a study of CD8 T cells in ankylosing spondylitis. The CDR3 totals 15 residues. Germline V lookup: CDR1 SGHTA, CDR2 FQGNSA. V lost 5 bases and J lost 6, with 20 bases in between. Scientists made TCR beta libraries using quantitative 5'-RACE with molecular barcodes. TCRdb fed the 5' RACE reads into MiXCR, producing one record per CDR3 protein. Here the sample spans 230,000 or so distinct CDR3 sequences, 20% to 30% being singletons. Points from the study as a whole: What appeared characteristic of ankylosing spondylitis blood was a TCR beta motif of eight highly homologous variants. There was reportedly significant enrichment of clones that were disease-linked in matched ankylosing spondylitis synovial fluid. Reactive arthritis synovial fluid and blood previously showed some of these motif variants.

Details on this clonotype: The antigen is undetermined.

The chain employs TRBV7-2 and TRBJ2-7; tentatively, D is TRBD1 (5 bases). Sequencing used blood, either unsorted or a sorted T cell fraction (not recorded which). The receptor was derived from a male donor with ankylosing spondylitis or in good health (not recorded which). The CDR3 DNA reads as TGTGCCAGCAGCAAACGATGGGGCCAGGCGGCCGAGCAGTACTTC. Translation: CASSKRWGQAAEQYF.